These T cell receptor beta chains were read from a single sample in a study. TCRdb re-analysed the RT-PCR reads in MiXCR, keeping a single row per CDR3 protein. The table has 650,000 to 800,000 distinct CDR3 sequences, 12% to 15% seen once. The sequenced sample was memory CD4+ T cells from blood. Receptor source: a female donor in good health, serving as a healthy control. The CDR3 runs from the conserved cysteine through the conserved F or W. D genes are given only for firm matches. A row's size may be missing; if present it is once, few, many or a size class.

-	TRBD1	TRBV6-4	TRBJ1-2	CASSDQTGGADGYTF	TGTGCCAGCAGTGATCAAACAGGGGGCGCGGATGGCTACACCTTC
-	TRBD2	TRBV7-8	TRBJ2-3	CASSRRTSGSSDTQYF	TGTGCCAGCAGCCGACGGACTAGCGGGAGTTCAGATACGCAGTATTTT
many	-	TRBV20-1	TRBJ1-1	CSARSSGAWNTEAFF	TGCAGTGCTAGAAGCAGCGGGGCCTGGAACACTGAAGCTTTCTTT
many	TRBD2	TRBV6-5	TRBJ2-5	CASSYQTSDQETQYF	TGTGCCAGCAGTTACCAAACTAGCGACCAAGAGACCCAGTACTTC
many	-	TRBV7-9	TRBJ1-2	CASSLNDYGYTF	TGTGCCAGCAGCTTAAATGACTATGGCTACACCTTC
few	-	TRBV20-1	TRBJ2-2	CSASSTGYANTGELFF	TGCAGTGCTAGTAGCACAGGCTACGCGAACACCGGGGAGCTGTTTTTT
-	TRBD2	TRBV12-3/TRBV12-4	TRBJ2-3	CASTGLAGGGGDTQYF	TGTGCCAGCACTGGACTAGCGGGAGGAGGGGGAGATACGCAGTATTTT
-	-	TRBV11-2	TRBJ2-7	CASSPEASAYSYEQYF	TGTGCCAGCAGCCCGGAGGCTAGCGCCTACTCCTACGAGCAGTACTTC
many	TRBD1	TRBV10-3	TRBJ2-7	CAISGGQGVYEQYF	TGTGCCATCAGTGGTGGACAGGGTGTCTACGAGCAGTACTTC
many	-	TRBV4-1	TRBJ2-7	CASSLLPVEEQYF	TGCGCCAGCAGCCTCCTCCCTGTGGAGGAGCAGTACTTC
-	TRBD1	TRBV7-3	TRBJ1-2	CASSLKGGAYGYTF	TGTGCCAGCAGCTTAAAAGGGGGCGCGTATGGCTACACCTTC
-	TRBD2	TRBV5-6	TRBJ2-7	CASSLGPAGEAYEQYF	TGTGCCAGCAGCTTGGGGCCGGCGGGGGAAGCCTACGAGCAGTACTTC
many	TRBD1	TRBV7-8	TRBJ1-3	CASSEDREYTIYF	TGTGCCAGCAGCGAAGACAGGGAGTACACCATATATTTT
few	-	TRBV7-2	TRBJ2-5	CASSPRVRGGETQYF	TGTGCCAGCAGCCCCCGGGTTCGTGGGGGAGAGACCCAGTACTTC
few	-	TRBV15	TRBJ1-5	CATSRDYREGQPQHF	TGTGCCACCAGCAGAGATTACAGGGAGGGACAGCCCCAGCATTTT
few	-	TRBV7-2	TRBJ2-1	CASSPIGSGEWEQFF	TGTGCCAGCAGCCCGATAGGAAGTGGAGAATGGGAGCAGTTCTTC
-	-	TRBV9	TRBJ1-2	CASSVSRTGRGYGYTF	TGTGCCAGCAGCGTATCTAGAACGGGGCGCGGCTATGGCTACACCTTC
few	-	TRBV7-9	TRBJ1-1	CASSGLDTNTEAFF	TGTGCCAGCAGCGGGCTCGACACCAACACTGAAGCTTTCTTT
few	TRBD1	TRBV4-1	TRBJ2-1	CASSPPPGQSYNEQFF	TGCGCCAGCAGCCCCCCTCCGGGACAGTCCTACAATGAGCAGTTCTTC
few	-	TRBV6-5	TRBJ2-3	CASSSSGVGRASTDTQYF	TGTGCCAGCAGTTCCTCCGGGGTCGGGCGGGCTAGCACAGATACGCAGTATTTT
-	-	TRBV20-1	TRBJ2-3	CSARDRNRGGLADTQYF	TGCAGTGCTAGAGATCGTAACAGGGGAGGCCTGGCGGATACGCAGTATTTT
-	-	TRBV20-1	TRBJ1-1	CSARALDRNTEAFF	TGCAGTGCTAGAGCCTTGGACAGGAACACTGAAGCTTTCTTT
many	-	TRBV12-3/TRBV12-4	TRBJ2-5	CASSPLRGGLTETQYF	TGTGCCAGCAGTCCCCTCCGGGGCGGTTTGACGGAGACCCAGTACTTC
-	-	TRBV24-1	TRBJ2-3	CATSDYTGQLDTQYF	TGTGCCACCAGTGATTATACCGGACAGCTGGATACGCAGTATTTT
many	TRBD2	TRBV20-1	TRBJ2-1	CSARDTSGRVNEQFF	TGCAGTGCTAGAGATACTAGCGGGAGGGTCAATGAGCAGTTCTTC
-	TRBD2	TRBV30	TRBJ2-7	CAWSETAGLAGGSYEQYF	TGTGCCTGGAGTGAGACCGCGGGACTAGCGGGAGGCTCCTACGAGCAGTACTTC
few	-	TRBV18	TRBJ2-3	CASSPPPANTQYF	TGTGCCAGCTCACCACCGCCTGCGAATACGCAGTATTTT
few	-	TRBV30	TRBJ1-5	CAWSVTAGTSNQPQHF	TGTGCCTGGAGTGTAACTGCAGGGACTAGCAATCAGCCCCAGCATTTT
-	TRBD1	TRBV4-3	TRBJ1-4	CASSQDGRGGGEKLFF	TGCGCCAGCAGCCAAGACGGCAGGGGGGGCGGAGAAAAACTGTTTTTT
-	TRBD1	TRBV29-1	TRBJ1-1	CSAGQGLRDTEAFF	TGCAGCGCCGGACAGGGCCTTCGAGACACTGAAGCTTTCTTT
few	-	TRBV25-1	TRBJ1-1	CASSPLPGRGADTEAFF	TGTGCCAGCAGTCCCCTACCCGGCAGGGGAGCGGACACTGAAGCTTTCTTT
-	TRBD1	TRBV12-3/TRBV12-4	TRBJ2-3	CASSLSFGGQGTLQPGRSTDTQYF	TGTGCCAGCAGTTTAAGCTTCGGGGGACAGGGAACTTTACAACCCGGGCGTAGCACAGATACGCAGTATTTT
many	TRBD2	TRBV7-2	TRBJ2-3	CASSIDSSSGRAAQYF	TGTGCCAGCAGCATCGATTCTTCTAGCGGGAGGGCAGCGCAGTATTTT
many	-	TRBV5-1	TRBJ2-2	CASSLETIATGELFF	TGCGCCAGCAGCTTGGAGACTATCGCCACCGGGGAGCTGTTTTTT
many	-	TRBV7-2	TRBJ2-1	CASSLAPGWDEQFF	TGTGCCAGCAGCTTAGCCCCAGGGTGGGATGAGCAGTTCTTC
-	-	TRBV7-2	TRBJ2-2	CASSPWTANTGELFF	TGTGCCAGCAGCCCGTGGACAGCGAACACCGGGGAGCTGTTTTTT
many	-	TRBV9	TRBJ1-3	CASSPGSWGSGNTIYF	TGTGCCAGCAGCCCGGGCTCGTGGGGCTCTGGAAACACCATATATTTT
many	TRBD1	TRBV29-1	TRBJ1-1	CSVLAGGNTEAFF	TGCAGCGTTTTGGCAGGGGGTAACACTGAAGCTTTCTTT
-	-	TRBV30	TRBJ1-1	CAWSERVEAFF	TGTGCCTGGAGTGAAAGGGTTGAAGCTTTCTTT
many	-	TRBV7-2	TRBJ1-1	CASSLYGGGGTEAFF	TGTGCCAGCAGCTTATACGGGGGCGGAGGCACTGAAGCTTTCTTT
few	-	TRBV10-3	TRBJ1-3	CAIWAGSSGNTIYF	TGTGCCATTTGGGCGGGGAGCTCTGGAAACACCATATATTTT
few	TRBD1	TRBV6-2/TRBV6-3	TRBJ1-2	CASNRQGIYGYTF	TGTGCCAGCAATCGACAGGGCATCTATGGCTACACCTTC
-	-	TRBV11-3	TRBJ2-2	CASSSRLAGELFF	TGTGCCAGCAGCTCCCGGCTGGCCGGGGAGCTGTTTTTT
few	TRBD1	TRBV3-1	TRBJ1-2	CASSQEGGQGYGYTF	TGTGCCAGCAGCCAAGAGGGAGGACAGGGCTATGGCTACACCTTC
-	-	TRBV7-9	TRBJ1-1	CASGTGGAREAFF	TGTGCCAGCGGCACGGGGGGGGCGCGGGAAGCTTTCTTT
few	TRBD2	TRBV7-6	TRBJ2-7	CASSFGTSGTYEQYF	TGTGCCAGCAGCTTTGGGACTAGCGGCACCTACGAGCAGTACTTC
few	-	TRBV20-1	TRBJ1-5	CSVPRHFDQPQHF	TGCAGTGTACCGAGACACTTCGATCAGCCCCAGCATTTT
few	-	TRBV20-1	TRBJ1-6	CSALAGTVNSPLHF	TGCAGTGCCCTGGCCGGGACTGTCAATTCACCCCTCCACTTT
-	TRBD1	TRBV2	TRBJ2-1	CASSGGTASYNEQFF	TGTGCCAGCAGTGGAGGGACAGCCTCCTACAATGAGCAGTTCTTC
-	-	TRBV20-1	TRBJ1-2	CSARAYQRVYGYTF	TGCAGTGCTAGAGCTTACCAGAGGGTATATGGCTACACCTTC